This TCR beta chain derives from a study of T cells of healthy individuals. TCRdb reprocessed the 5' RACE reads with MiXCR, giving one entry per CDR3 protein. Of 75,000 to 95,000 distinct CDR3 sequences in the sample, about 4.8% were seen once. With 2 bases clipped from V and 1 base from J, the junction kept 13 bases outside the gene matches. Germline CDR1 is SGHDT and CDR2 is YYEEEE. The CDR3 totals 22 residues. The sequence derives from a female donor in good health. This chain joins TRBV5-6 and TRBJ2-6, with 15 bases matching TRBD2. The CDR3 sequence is CASSFDPGLAGGHFSGANVLTF. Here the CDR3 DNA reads TGTGCCAGCAGCTTCGACCCGGGACTAGCGGGAGGCCACTTTTCTGGGGCCAACGTCCTGACTTTC.